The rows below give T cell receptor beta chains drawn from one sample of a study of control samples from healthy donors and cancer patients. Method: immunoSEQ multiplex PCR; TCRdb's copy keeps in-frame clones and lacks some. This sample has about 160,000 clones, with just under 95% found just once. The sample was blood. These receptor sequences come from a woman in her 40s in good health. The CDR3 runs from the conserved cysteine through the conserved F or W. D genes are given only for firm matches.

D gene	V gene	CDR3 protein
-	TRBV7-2	CASSLEQPSSGNTIYF
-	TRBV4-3	CASSHSAVNTEAFF
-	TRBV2	CASSEDGGWTFF
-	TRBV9	CASSLPGSGREETQYF
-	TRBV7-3	CASSLIEALGANVLTF
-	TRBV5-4	CASSLNRPYNEQFF
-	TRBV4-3	CASSQDVRSFHGYTF
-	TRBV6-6	CASSTEAFF
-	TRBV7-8	CASSLSLNLYSNPQHF
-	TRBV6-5	CASSYSDIYGYTF
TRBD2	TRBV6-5	CATTSGRDNEQFF
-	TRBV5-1	CASRAGMGYTF
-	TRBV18	CASSPDWAGSYEQYF
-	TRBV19	CASSIRRENTEAFF
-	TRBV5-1	CASSLADGDYEQYF
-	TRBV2	CASRVDFSSGNTIYF
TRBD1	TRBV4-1	CASSQRQGWDQPQHF
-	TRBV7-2	CASSFDRQQFF
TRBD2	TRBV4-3	CASSQTPGLVSRNEQFF
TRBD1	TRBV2	CASSEGRGFSGANVLTF
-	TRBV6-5	CASSLARHSNQPQHF
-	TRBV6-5	CASSSSYGYTF
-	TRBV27	CASSFLLVDSQKLFF
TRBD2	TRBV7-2	CASTPRTSGNGEQYF
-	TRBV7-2	CASSRFRDYGYTF
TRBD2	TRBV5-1	CASSLVLAGGPLQNEQFF
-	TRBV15	CATSSQGRETQYF
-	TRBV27	CASSLRAVQETQYF
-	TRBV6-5	CASQWRGIMNTEAFF
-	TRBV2	CATGREQFF
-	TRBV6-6	CASSNNWEGGNTIYF
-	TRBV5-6	CASSHGGREETQYF
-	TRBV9	CASSVDLRDSGELFF
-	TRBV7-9	CASSFSNQPQHF
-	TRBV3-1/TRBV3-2	CASSQVGTGGYTF
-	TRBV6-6	CASTQGGGVSNQPQHF
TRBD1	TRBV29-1	CSVEKGQVGAEAFF
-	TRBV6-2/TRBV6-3	CANSYPTSYTEAFF
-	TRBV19	CASSIGGRGNEQFF
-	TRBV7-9	CASSAKQGRRTDTQYF
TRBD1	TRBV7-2	CASSDRVRQPQHF
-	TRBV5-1	CASSLEVGSGPTDTQYF